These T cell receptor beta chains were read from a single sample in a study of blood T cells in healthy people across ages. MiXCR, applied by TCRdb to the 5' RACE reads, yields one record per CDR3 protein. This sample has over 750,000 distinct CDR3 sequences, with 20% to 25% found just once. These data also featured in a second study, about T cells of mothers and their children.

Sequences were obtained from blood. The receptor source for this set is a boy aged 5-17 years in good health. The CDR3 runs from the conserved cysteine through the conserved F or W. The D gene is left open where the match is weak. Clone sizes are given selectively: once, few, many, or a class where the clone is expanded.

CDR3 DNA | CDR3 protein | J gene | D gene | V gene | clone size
TGTGCCAGCAGTTTCGGAAACGTCTACGAGCAGTACTTC | CASSFGNVYEQYF | TRBJ2-7 | . | TRBV6-2/TRBV6-3 | .
TGTGCCATCAGTGGCGGGAGGAACACTGAAGCTTTCTTT | CAISGGRNTEAFF | TRBJ1-1 | . | TRBV10-3 | few
TGTGCCAGCAGCTTTTCCTCAGGGACGGCAAACTATGGCTACACCTTC | CASSFSSGTANYGYTF | TRBJ1-2 | . | TRBV7-9 | few
TGTGCCACCAGCGAAGACAGGGTGAACACTGAAGCTTTCTTT | CATSEDRVNTEAFF | TRBJ1-1 | TRBD1 | TRBV15 | .
TGCAGTGCTATAATAGCGGGGGGGCCCGAGACCCAGTACTTC | CSAIIAGGPETQYF | TRBJ2-5 | TRBD2 | TRBV20-1 | many
TGCAGCGTTCGAGAATCCTACAATGAGCAGTTCTTC | CSVRESYNEQFF | TRBJ2-1 | . | TRBV29-1 | few
TGTGCCAGCAGCCACCGGGACAGGAGTCGTTACAATGAGCAGTTCTTC | CASSHRDRSRYNEQFF | TRBJ2-1 | TRBD1 | TRBV3-1 | few
TGTGCCAGCAGCTTACGTACTAGCAGACGCAATGAGCAGTTCTTC | CASSLRTSRRNEQFF | TRBJ2-1 | . | TRBV7-8 | .
TGTGCCAGCAGCTTAGGAGGACAGACCGGGGAGCTGTTTTTT | CASSLGGQTGELFF | TRBJ2-2 | . | TRBV7-6 | many
TGTGCCAGCAGTTACTCCGGACAGGGCCGCGACGAGCAGTACTTC | CASSYSGQGRDEQYF | TRBJ2-7 | TRBD1 | TRBV6-2/TRBV6-3 | few
TGCGCCAGCAGAACGGACAGGGGGAGTGAAAAACTGTTTTTT | CASRTDRGSEKLFF | TRBJ1-4 | TRBD1 | TRBV5-1 | few
TGTGCCAGCTCCCCCAAGGACTCGGCCAAACTGTTTTTT | CASSPKDSAKLFF | TRBJ1-4 | . | TRBV12-3/TRBV12-4 | .
TGTGCCAGCACCTCGGGGGGACCAAATTCACCCCTCCACTTT | CASTSGGPNSPLHF | TRBJ1-6 | . | TRBV7-3 | few
TGTGCCAGTAGTATAGAGACAGGGATCCCCTACAATGAGCAGTTCTTC | CASSIETGIPYNEQFF | TRBJ2-1 | TRBD1 | TRBV19 | .
TGTGCCAGCAGTTTCAACTCGCAGGGGCCGGATGGCTACACCTTC | CASSFNSQGPDGYTF | TRBJ1-2 | . | TRBV27 | .
TGTGCCAGCAGCTTAGGGGACAGGGCAAGAGAGACCCAGTACTTC | CASSLGDRARETQYF | TRBJ2-5 | TRBD1 | TRBV5-4 | few
TGTGCCAGCAACTTAAGGGCCTACAATGAGCAGTTCTTC | CASNLRAYNEQFF | TRBJ2-1 | . | TRBV7-3 | .
TGCAGTGCTAGAGATAAGAGAGCGGGGGGCGCGGAGACCCAGTACTTC | CSARDKRAGGAETQYF | TRBJ2-5 | TRBD2 | TRBV20-1 | .
TGTGCCAGCAGCATTAGCGGGGGGAAAGAGCAGTTCTTC | CASSISGGKEQFF | TRBJ2-1 | TRBD2 | TRBV7-2 | .
TGCGCCAGCAGCCAAGATGAGGGGCTGGAAAAACTGTTTTTT | CASSQDEGLEKLFF | TRBJ1-4 | . | TRBV4-3 | few
TGTGCCAGCAGTTACGGCTCGCGGGGAAGGTTCCATGAGCAGTTCTTC | CASSYGSRGRFHEQFF | TRBJ2-1 | . | TRBV28 | .
TGTGCCAGCAGCCAAGCCGCCTCTGGGACAGGCCTCTACAATAGAAATGAGCAGTTCTTC | CASSQAASGTGLYNRNEQFF | TRBJ2-1 | TRBD1 | TRBV3-1 | .
TGTGCCACCAGCAGAGAACAGGGGCCTCAAGAGACCCAGTACTTC | CATSREQGPQETQYF | TRBJ2-5 | TRBD1 | TRBV15 | few
TGCGCCAGCAGCCTCCGGACTAGCGGGGTCTCGAGGTACGAGCAGTACTTC | CASSLRTSGVSRYEQYF | TRBJ2-7 | TRBD2 | TRBV5-1 | few
TGCAGTGTCGACGGGCTTCTCGGGAACACTGAAGCTTTCTTT | CSVDGLLGNTEAFF | TRBJ1-1 | . | TRBV20-1 | few
TGCGCCAGCAGCCAAGGGCTAGTGGAGGAGACCCAGTACTTC | CASSQGLVEETQYF | TRBJ2-5 | . | TRBV4-3 | few
TGCGCCAGCAGCCAAGACGCCAGGGCCAATGAGCAGTTCTTC | CASSQDARANEQFF | TRBJ2-1 | . | TRBV4-1 | .
TGTGCCAGCAAGAACTTCGACGAGCAGTACTTC | CASKNFDEQYF | TRBJ2-7 | . | TRBV11-2 | .
TGTGCCAGCAGCGCAGTTGGGGTAAGTGAAGCTTTCTTT | CASSAVGVSEAFF | TRBJ1-1 | . | TRBV9 | .
TGCGCCAGCAGCTTTAACAGGGGGCACTACGAGCAGTACTTC | CASSFNRGHYEQYF | TRBJ2-7 | TRBD1 | TRBV5-1 | few
TGTGCCAGCAGCTTAAAGTCGGGTAGCAATGAGCAGTTCTTC | CASSLKSGSNEQFF | TRBJ2-1 | . | TRBV7-2 | .
TGTGCCAGCAGCTTAGTAATAACAGGGAATGGCTACACCTTC | CASSLVITGNGYTF | TRBJ1-2 | . | TRBV7-2 | few
TGCGCCAGCAGCACAATAAGCGGGGGGGCCTTCCATGAGCAGTTCTTC | CASSTISGGAFHEQFF | TRBJ2-1 | TRBD2 | TRBV7-6 | few
TGTGCCAGTAGCTCGGGGGGCCTCTCCTACAATGAGCAGTTCTTC | CASSSGGLSYNEQFF | TRBJ2-1 | . | TRBV19 | .
TGTGCCAGCAGCATGGAGGGCCTCGGGGGGACTGAAGCTTTCTTT | CASSMEGLGGTEAFF | TRBJ1-1 | . | TRBV6-5 | few